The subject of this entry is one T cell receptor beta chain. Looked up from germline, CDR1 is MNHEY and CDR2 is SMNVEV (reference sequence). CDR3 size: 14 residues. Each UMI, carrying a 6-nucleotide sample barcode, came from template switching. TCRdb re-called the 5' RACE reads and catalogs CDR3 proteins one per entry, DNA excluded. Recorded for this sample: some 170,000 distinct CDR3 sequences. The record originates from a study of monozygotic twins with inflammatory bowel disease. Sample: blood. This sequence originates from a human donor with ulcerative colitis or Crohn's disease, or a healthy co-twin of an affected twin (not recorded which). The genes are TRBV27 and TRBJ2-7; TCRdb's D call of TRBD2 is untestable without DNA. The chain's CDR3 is CASSWTSGDYEQYF.